This T cell receptor beta chain was sequenced in a study of T cell responses to AZD1222 COVID-19 vaccine. Study findings and constraints: Following two doses of AZD1222, Spike-specific TCR breadth and depth rose. With dominance at 160-218 and 743-854, vaccine-associated CD4 TCRs spanned spike. The donor cohort was predominantly white British with a female majority, and clonal diversity may have been underestimated. The study sampled repertoires only after the peak T cell response.

In this sample, this clone turned up a few times. Antigen: not known. Produced via immunoSEQ multiplex PCR; TCRdb's table is partial and in-frame only. Altogether 80,000 or so clones are present, 87% being singletons, with the ten largest covering about 1.4%. This TCR was sampled from an adult in good health. The sample consisted of peripheral blood, taken on day 0 of AZD1222 vaccination.

The CDR3 DNA reads as TGTGCCAGCAGCTTGGCCGGGACAGATGGCTACACCTTC. It encodes CASSLAGTDGYTF. The chain employs TRBV5-4 and TRBJ1-2; 7 bases agree with TRBD1. V lost 0 bases to trimming and J lost 6 bases; unmatched junction nucleotides: 2. CDR3 length: 13 amino acids. Germline CDR1 is SGHNT and CDR2 is YYREEE (reference sequence). Based on the CDR3 plus reference TRBV5-4 and TRBJ1-2, the full variable domain is ETGVTQSPTHLIKTRGQQVTLRCSSQSGHNTVSWYQQALGQGPQFIFQYYREEENGRGNFPPRFSGLQFPNYSSELNVNALELDDSALYLCASSLAGTDGYTFGSGTRLTVV.